The 4 T cell receptor beta chains below were found in one sample sequenced in a study of T-cell reconstitution after alpha-beta-depleted transplantation in children. Unique molecular identifiers were incorporated into the prepared TCRbeta library. One entry per CDR3 protein, called by TCRdb with MiXCR from the PCR reads. Here the sample spans around 200,000 distinct CDR3 sequences, about 6.4% being singletons. The input for sequencing was PBMCs from the stem cell graft donor, taken from the stem cell graft. The receptors were gathered from a human donor who donated a stem cell graft to a child with Wiskott-Aldrich syndrome.

There are many counts of this clonotype. The CDR3 coding sequence is TGTGCCAGCAGCTTTAGAGAGAACACTGAAGCTTTCTTT. Its protein product is CASSFRENTEAFF. The genes are TRBV12-3 or TRBV12-4 and TRBJ1-1; D is uncertain. The CDR3 has 13 residues. V shed 6 bases and J shed 1 base, with 9 bases lying between them.

This clonotype was counted many times. The rearrangement links TRBV5-1 to TRBJ2-1; D is possibly TRBD2 (6 bases). Germline CDR1 and CDR2: SGHRS and YFSETQ. The CDR3 spans 15 residues. V was shortened by 5 bases and J by 0 bases, with 12 bases between the two germline ends. CDR3 sequence reads: CASRGGPSSYNEQFF. The CDR3 DNA is TGCGCCAGCAGAGGAGGGCCGAGCTCCTACAATGAGCAGTTCTTC.

This clonotype came up many times. This sequence joins TRBV11-2 and TRBJ2-7; D possibly uses TRBD1 or TRBD2 (5 bases each). Between the trimmed V and J ends, which lost 5 bases and 4 bases, there was a span of 24 bases. The CDR3 sequence is 17 residues long. In germline, CDR1 is SGHAT, CDR2 FQNNGV. The DNA for the CDR3 is TGTGCCAGCAGCCCCCCCGCAATGGGGGAGAGCAAGTACGAGCAGTACTTC. Residues: CASSPPAMGESKYEQYF.

This clonotype was counted many times. V usage is TRBV30 and J usage is TRBJ2-7, with D maybe TRBD2 (6 bases). V was pared by 6 bases and J by 9 bases, with 18 bases between. The CDR3 is 12 residues long. The germline V gene has CDR1 GTSNPN and CDR2 SVGIG (reference sequence). CDR3 loop: CACSAGLGGQYF. In DNA, the CDR3 is TGTGCCTGTTCCGCGGGGCTAGGAGGGCAGTACTTC.